Listed here are 11 T cell receptor beta chains from one sample, sequenced in a study of T cells in Graves' hyperthyroidism and ophthalmopathy. What was amplified from RNA transcripts were TCR beta CDR3 regions. During a first-round RT-PCR of the TCR CDR3, the HTBI primer set was used. MiXCR, run by TCRdb on the multiplex PCR reads, gives a single entry per CDR3 protein. The sample has hundreds of thousands of distinct CDR3 sequences, around 16% seen once. The source material was blood. These receptors all come from a woman aged 18-29 years with Graves' hyperthyroidism.

This clonotype has ten or more counts. The chain has TRBV5-1 and TRBJ2-6; D perhaps matches TRBD1 (5 bases). The CDR3 contains 16 residues. V lost 0 bases to trimming and J lost 0 bases, with 7 bases between them. Germline CDR1 is SGHRS and CDR2 is YFSETQ. This CDR3 is CASSLEGYSGANVLTF. The CDR3 DNA sequence: TGCGCCAGCAGCTTGGAGGGGTACTCTGGGGCCAACGTCCTGACTTTC.

A note on this clonotype: This could be a read error, since a much larger clone is one nucleotide away. The V and J genes are TRBV27 and TRBJ2-7, with 7 bases identical to TRBD1. Germline CDR1 reads MNHEY; CDR2 reads SMNVEV (reference sequence). CDR3 length: 15 residues. Trimming took 7 bases from V and 1 from J; bases not matched to a gene: 10. For the CDR3, the DNA is TGTGCCAGCAAAGGCCGACAGGGACCGTCCTACGAGCAGTACTTC. Its protein is CASKGRQGPSYEQYF.

This clonotype showed up just a few times. The CDR3 coding sequence is TGTGCCTGGCAATATGACAGGGCCCCCTACGAGCAGTACTTC. Its translation is CAWQYDRAPYEQYF. The rearrangement joins TRBV30 to TRBJ2-7; 7 bases are a match to TRBD1. The CDR3 spans 14 residues. CDR1 is GTSNPN and CDR2 is SVGIG in the germline V gene (reference sequence). With 5 bases clipped from V and 2 bases from J, the junction kept 9 bases outside the gene matches.

In this sample, this clonotype turned up many times. The rearrangement uses TRBV7-8 and TRBJ1-4; possible D gene TRBD1, 6 bases. V was trimmed by 2 bases and J by 3 bases, leaving 10 bases between them. The germline V gene encodes CDR1 SGHVS and CDR2 FQNEAQ. The CDR3 totals 15 residues. The CDR3 DNA sequence: TGTGCCAGCAGCTTATGGAAGGGGGCTAATGAAAAACTGTTTTTT. Amino acids: CASSLWKGANEKLFF.

This clonotype has a count of ten or more. The chain recombines TRBV7-9 with TRBJ2-6, with D hard to call. Deletions cut 4 bases from V and 4 bases from J, with 5 bases between. Germline V gene sequence: CDR1 SEHNR, CDR2 FQNEAQ (reference sequence). The length of the CDR3 is 13 residues. CDR3 bases: TGTGCCAGCAGCTCCCCCGGGGCCAACGTCCTGACTTTC. This encodes CASSSPGANVLTF.

This sequence joins TRBV12-3 or TRBV12-4 and TRBJ2-2, with 7 bases that match TRBD1. The CDR3 sequence is 15 residues long. V lost 9 bases, J lost 2 bases, and 9 bases stayed unmatched. The CDR3 reads CASTFGDRNTGELFF. As DNA, the CDR3 is TGTGCCAGTACCTTTGGGGACAGAAACACCGGGGAGCTGTTTTTT.

This clonotype has a count of ten or more. One junction end disagrees with the germline gene, perhaps due to a read error. The chain couples TRBV2 to TRBJ1-5; no clear D. Germline V gene lookup returns CDR1 SNHLY and CDR2 FYNNEI. The CDR3 extends over 13 amino acids. The CDR3: CASREGWSQPQHF. The CDR3 DNA reads as TGTGCCAGCCGTGAAGGGTGGAGTCAGCCCCAGCATTTT.

V usage is TRBV7-9 and J usage is TRBJ2-7; D unclear. Per germline, CDR1 SEHNR and CDR2 FQNEAQ (reference sequence). This CDR3 region has 13 residues. The V end was cut by 4 bases, the J end by 2 bases, with 9 bases between. The CDR3 is CASSSTEAYEQYF. CDR3 bases: TGTGCCAGCAGCTCGACTGAAGCCTACGAGCAGTACTTC.

This clonotype occurred many times. This chain joins TRBV20-1 and TRBJ2-7; 11 nucleotides agree with TRBD1. The germline gives CDR1 DFQATT, CDR2 SNEGSKA (reference sequence). V lost 6 bases to trimming and J lost 3 bases; unmatched junction nucleotides: 10. The CDR3 has 15 amino acids. CDR3 nucleotides: TGCAGTGCCAAAGGGGGGGGGACAGGGGGCTACGAGCAGTACTTC. Protein: CSAKGGGTGGYEQYF.

This clonotype came up many times. The J gene is TRBJ1-2, the V gene TRBV6-1; D possibly corresponds to TRBD1 (5 bases). The germline V and J ends were trimmed by 4 bases and 4 bases, with 7 bases remaining between them. The CDR3 length is 12 residues. From germline, CDR1 is MNHNS and CDR2 SASEGT. CDR3 in amino acids: CASSGQGYGYTF. For the CDR3, the DNA is TGTGCCAGCAGTGGGCAGGGCTATGGCTACACCTTC.

With regard to this clonotype: A much bigger clone sits one base away, suggesting this may be a read error. This chain's CDR3 is CASSQPLTGRNNYGYTF. The CDR3 DNA sequence: TGTGCCAGCAGCCAACCCTTGACAGGGAGGAATAACTATGGCTACACCTTC. The chain couples TRBV12-3 or TRBV12-4 to TRBJ1-2; the match to TRBD1 covers 7 bases. The trim removed 6 bases at V and 1 base at J, leaving 14 bases unmatched. The CDR3 spans 17 residues.